A single T cell receptor beta chain is shown here with its context. The data belong to a study of blood T cells in healthy people across ages. Germline V gives CDR1 SGHNT, CDR2 YYREEE (reference sequence). The length of the CDR3 is 14 residues. V lost 1 base to trimming and J lost 4 bases, with 11 bases between them. PCR was performed a second time for roughly 7 to 12 cycles using a sample-barcoded 5' primer and a J-beta primer mix. TCRdb ran MiXCR on the 5' RACE reads and lists one entry per CDR3 protein. The data contain some 1.4 million distinct CDR3 sequences, around two fifths of them singletons.

What was sequenced was blood. The TCR was taken from a woman aged 18-29 years in good health. V and J are TRBV5-4 and TRBJ2-5; D unclear. In DNA form, the CDR3 reads TGTGCCAGCAGCTTGACCGCGACGGGAGAGACCCAGTACTTC. Translation gives CASSLTATGETQYF.